One TCR beta chain is described in this entry. The V end was cut by 5 bases, the J end by 7 bases, with 12 bases between. The germline gives CDR1 LNHDA, CDR2 SQIVND (reference sequence). This CDR3 region has 14 residues. These data originate in a study of T cells in localized non-small cell lung cancer. The data were produced by immunoSEQ multiplex PCR, yet TCRdb's version contains in-frame clones alone and is incomplete. The profile shows some 24,000 clones, roughly nine tenths of them singletons. The receptor's source is a man aged 35 to 70 with stage III squamous cell lung carcinoma. The rearrangement uses TRBV19 and TRBJ1-6; D gene unclear. The starting material was peripheral blood, obtained before any cancer treatment. CDR3 bases: TGTGCCAGTAGTTCTGGGGTAGAGAATTCACCCCTCCACTTT. It is translated as CASSSGVENSPLHF.